What follows are 24 T cell receptor beta chains derived from one specimen sequenced in a study of post-analysis software for immune sequencing data. General study findings and limits: Controls had lower frequencies than patients of four or five TRBV segments, which included TRBV5-6, TRBV5-1 and TRBV20-1.

Built from TCR beta cDNA, the libraries had unique molecular identifiers in them. MiXCR was run by TCRdb on the PCR reads, yielding one entry per CDR3 protein. The repertoire holds about 770,000 distinct CDR3 sequences, with around 46% as singletons. No antigen has been identified for these receptors. Sequencing was done on a sample of blood. These receptors were collected from a girl aged 10 to 17 with multiple sclerosis.

This clonotype was picked up many times. The chain links TRBV7-2 to TRBJ2-3; 14 bases align to TRBD2. Unmatched junction bases numbered 4, after V lost 4 bases and J lost 1 base. This CDR3 comprises 17 residues. The germline CDR1 and CDR2 sequences are SGHTA and FQGNSA. For the CDR3, the DNA is TGTGCCAGCAGCTACCTGACTAGCGGGAGGGGCACAGATACGCAGTATTTT. It yields the protein CASSYLTSGRGTDTQYF. Based on the CDR3 plus reference TRBV7-2 and TRBJ2-3, the full variable domain is GAGVSQSPSNKVTEKGKDVELRCDPISGHTALYWYRQSLGQGLEFLIYFQGNSAPDKSGLPSDRFSAERTGGSVSTLTIQRTQQEDSAVYLCASSYLTSGRGTDTQYFGPGTRLTVL.

The chain has TRBV29-1 and TRBJ1-1, with D possibly TRBD1 on 5 matching bases. V lost 4 bases, J lost 7 bases, and 22 bases lay in between. CDR3 length equals 15 residues. Per the germline V gene, CDR1 is SQVTM and CDR2 is ANQGSEA. The CDR3 sequence is CSVVRPEAGPREAFF. The CDR3 DNA reads as TGCAGCGTTGTCCGGCCTGAAGCAGGGCCTCGTGAAGCTTTCTTT.

This clonotype was seen a few times. The J gene is TRBJ2-3, the V gene TRBV12-3 or TRBV12-4; the D gene could be TRBD1 or TRBD2 (7 bases each). The CDR3 contains 15 residues. V was trimmed by 7 bases and J by 5 bases, leaving 19 bases between them. CDR3 in amino acids: CASTVSGGGGDTQYF. The CDR3 coding sequence is TGTGCCAGCACAGTGTCAGGGGGGGGAGGAGATACGCAGTATTTT.

As for this clonotype: A read error may produce the germline difference seen at one junction end. The rearrangement links TRBV5-1 to TRBJ1-4; D remains unclear. The germline CDR1 and CDR2 sequences are SGHRS and YFSETQ. This CDR3 is 13 amino acids long. The CDR3 sequence is CTSNGDENEKLFF. CDR3 nucleotide sequence: TGCACCAGCAACGGAGACGAAAATGAAAAACTGTTTTTT.

The rearrangement joins TRBV29-1 to TRBJ2-7; D is perhaps TRBD1 (5 bases). Germline V gene lookup returns CDR1 SQVTM and CDR2 ANQGSEA. The V and J ends lost 8 bases and 2 bases respectively, with 22 bases between them. This CDR3 comprises 15 residues. The CDR3 sequence: CSPQGLGRAPYEQYF. The CDR3 DNA reads TGCAGCCCCCAAGGGCTGGGGCGAGCCCCCTACGAGCAGTACTTC.

The chain links TRBV6-2 or TRBV6-3 to TRBJ2-4; D not certain. The CDR3 length is 16 residues. The V and J ends lost 2 bases and 0 bases respectively, with 11 bases between them. In germline, CDR1 is MNHEY, CDR2 SVGEGT. The CDR3 loop is CASSYDEYLAKNIQYF. CDR3 nucleotides: TGTGCCAGCAGTTACGACGAATATCTAGCCAAAAACATTCAGTACTTC.

This clonotype was counted only a few times. The chain is built from TRBV6-2 or TRBV6-3 and TRBJ1-2; no reliable D call. The CDR3 contains 15 residues. Germline V gene sequence: CDR1 MNHEY, CDR2 SVGEGT. V lost 3 bases and J 7 bases, leaving 18 bases between the germline ends. The CDR3: CASSYHETGKAGYTF. DNA of the CDR3: TGTGCCAGCAGTTATCACGAGACCGGGAAAGCTGGCTACACCTTC.

The rearrangement uses TRBV6-5 and TRBJ2-1; 12 positions match TRBD2. Germline lookup yields CDR1 MNHEY and CDR2 SVGAGI. The CDR3 length is 16 residues. Germline trimming cut 5 bases from V and 3 bases from J; bases unmatched to any gene: 5. The DNA for the CDR3 is TGTGCCAGCAGTCGGCCGGGACTAGCGGGCTACAATGAGCAGTTCTTC. Translating it yields CASSRPGLAGYNEQFF.

This rearrangement joins TRBV27 to TRBJ1-1; possible D gene TRBD1, 6 bases. The CDR3 is 16 residues long. V was pared by 4 bases and J by 0 bases, with 15 bases between. CDR1 and CDR2 from the germline V gene are MNHEY and SMNVEV (reference sequence). CDR3 bases: TGTGCCAGCAGTTCCCGGGACAAATACATGAACACTGAAGCTTTCTTT. Its protein is CASSSRDKYMNTEAFF.

J is TRBJ2-1 and V is TRBV5-6; 8 bases are shared with TRBD2. The CDR3 totals 16 residues. Germline CDR1 SGHDT, CDR2 YYEEEE. V was pared by 0 bases and J by 4 bases, with 6 bases of the junction left unmatched. CDR3 amino acids: CASSLAPAGAYNEQFF. CDR3 DNA sequence: TGTGCCAGCAGCTTGGCCCCAGCGGGGGCTTACAATGAGCAGTTCTTC.

The chain links TRBV7-9 to TRBJ2-5, with 8 nucleotides matching TRBD2. The J call may be wrong; the DNA end is better matched by TRBJ2-7. Germline loops: CDR1 SEHNR, CDR2 FQNEAQ (reference sequence). CDR3 length: 15 residues. The CDR3 DNA follows: TGTGCCAGCAGCCGGGTAAGCGGGAGAAACTACGAGCAGTACTTC. Translation: CASSRVSGRNYEQYF.

In its sample, this clonotype was seen a few times. This chain links TRBV28 with TRBJ1-6, with D possibly being TRBD1 (6 bases). The CDR3 has 13 residues. Trimming took off 7 bases at V and 14 bases at J, with 18 bases between the two ends. Germline CDR1 reads MDHEN; CDR2 reads SYDVKM. As DNA, the CDR3 is TGTGCCAGCACCTCAGGGGCCAGTGAGGCCCTCCACTTT. As protein: CASTSGASEALHF.

This clonotype was seen only a few times. J is TRBJ2-5 and V is TRBV3-1; TRBD2 might be the D (5 bases). V shed 3 bases and J shed 3 bases, with 14 bases lying between them. The CDR3 runs 15 residues. Germline V gene data show CDR1 as LGHDT and CDR2 as YNNKEL (reference sequence). The CDR3 coding sequence is TGTGCCAGCAGCCACCTTTTTCAGAGGGAAGAGACCCAGTACTTC. Translated, it gives CASSHLFQREETQYF.

This clonotype was seen a handful of times. The chain has TRBV20-1 and TRBJ2-5, with 12 bases identical to TRBD2. Germline CDR1 DFQATT, CDR2 SNEGSKA (reference sequence). This CDR3 comprises 14 residues. Losses at the gene ends were 6 bases for V and 5 bases for J; bases not matched to a gene: 7. CDR3 loop: CSARGLAGLETQYF. The DNA of the CDR3 is TGCAGTGCGCGGGGACTAGCGGGCCTGGAGACCCAGTACTTC.

The chain links TRBV28 to TRBJ2-1; a possible D gene is TRBD1 (5 bases). The CDR3 spans 15 residues. The germline CDR1 and CDR2 sequences are MDHEN and SYDVKM. Trimming removed 6 bases from V and 5 bases from J, with 17 bases in between. The DNA of the CDR3 is TGTGCCAGCAGCCTCCAGGGCTCGGCCAACAATGAGCAGTTCTTC. Its protein product is CASSLQGSANNEQFF.

Many counts were recorded for this clonotype. The chain has TRBV6-5 and TRBJ1-2; 9 bases map to TRBD1. CDR3 length: 18 amino acids. Germline values: CDR1 MNHEY, CDR2 SVGAGI. With V trimmed by 4 bases and J by 4 bases, 16 bases remained unmatched. The CDR3 protein is CASSSVRDREGRSYGYTF. CDR3 DNA: TGTGCCAGCAGTTCAGTCCGGGACAGGGAAGGGAGAAGCTATGGCTACACCTTC.

The gene calls are TRBV27 and TRBJ2-7, with a weak D call TRBD1 (5 bases). Germline V CDR1 and CDR2: MNHEY, SMNVEV (reference sequence). V lost 5 bases and J lost 3, with 14 bases in between. This CDR3 spans 14 amino acids. CDR3 loop: CASSPRQGGYEQYF. DNA for the CDR3: TGTGCCAGCAGTCCACGGCAGGGTGGCTACGAGCAGTACTTC.

V gene TRBV30 combines with J gene TRBJ2-7, with 10 nucleotides matching TRBD2. The DNA end favors TRBJ2-4, so the J call may be wrong. Germline V CDR1 and CDR2: GTSNPN, SVGIG (reference sequence). This CDR3 is built from 17 residues. The DNA for the CDR3 is TGTGCCTGGAGTGTGGCCCGGACTAGCGGTCCCCAAGACATTCAGTACTTC. Protein: CAWSVARTSGPQDIQYF.

This clonotype was counted a few times. The CDR3 spells CASSVVAIYNEQFF. The CDR3 DNA reads TGTGCCAGCAGTGTGGTCGCGATCTACAATGAGCAGTTCTTC. The gene calls are TRBV2 and TRBJ2-1; D not resolved. This CDR3 contains 14 residues. V lost 4 bases to trimming and J lost 3 bases, with 10 bases between them. Germline CDR1 reads SNHLY; CDR2 reads FYNNEI.

This clonotype was observed a few times. The chain combines TRBV29-1 with TRBJ2-3; D is uncertain. Germline assignment: CDR1 SQVTM and CDR2 ANQGSEA. The CDR3 totals 12 residues. Between the trimmed V and J ends, which lost 2 bases and 8 bases, there was a span of 11 bases. The CDR3 here is CSVESSGPTQYF. The DNA of the CDR3 is TGCAGCGTTGAATCGTCGGGTCCTACGCAGTATTTT.

This clonotype appeared a few times. The chain is built from TRBV20-1 and TRBJ2-7, with D tentatively TRBD1 or TRBD2 (6 bases each). Trimming cost V 2 bases and J 7 bases, with 21 bases left between them. CDR1 is DFQATT and CDR2 is SNEGSKA in the germline V gene (reference sequence). The CDR3 is 15 amino acids. CDR3 DNA: TGCAGTGCTAGACAGGGGTCTGCGGGATTTCGAGAGCAGTACTTC. Amino acids: CSARQGSAGFREQYF.

As concerns this clonotype: One junction end does not reproduce the germline sequence, and a read error may be involved. The rearrangement joins TRBV4-2 to TRBJ1-4; D ambiguous. The CDR3 extends over 16 amino acids. The germline CDR1 and CDR2 sequences are LGHNA and YNFKEQ. The DNA for the CDR3 is TGTGCCAGCAGCCAAGAACCGGGCAGCTTTAATGGAAAACTGTTTTTT. Translation gives CASSQEPGSFNGKLFF.

This rearrangement joins TRBV12-3 or TRBV12-4 to TRBJ1-2; D is unresolved. This CDR3 is 12 amino acids long. The V gene lost 7 bases and the J gene lost 6 bases, with 12 bases spanning the gap. The CDR3 here is CASTQGGNGYTF. The CDR3 bases are TGTGCCAGCACCCAAGGAGGGAATGGCTACACCTTC.

This chain uses TRBV7-8 with TRBJ1-2; 7 bases are a match to TRBD1. The CDR3 contains 14 residues. V was pared by 6 bases and J by 8 bases, with 12 bases of the junction left unmatched. Germline CDR1 reads SGHVS; CDR2 reads FQNEAQ. Here the CDR3 DNA reads TGTGCCAGCAGTCGGACTACAGGGGACAAGGGCTACACCTTC. Translating gives CASSRTTGDKGYTF.